This section outlines one TCR beta chain sequence together with its context. The sample's time point: cycle 4 day 1 (C4D1), after six to seven weeks of nivolumab. Exposure to brentuximab vedotin varied, and each patient had relapsed following autologous stem cell transplantation. These data originate in a study of PD-1 blockade in classical Hodgkin lymphoma. The repertoire was sequenced with immunoSEQ multiplex PCR; TCRdb's copy has only in-frame clones and lacks some. The table has 31,000 or so clones, 70% to 80% seen once. The V and J ends lost 1 base and 6 bases, in that order; junction bases with no gene match: 7. CDR1 and CDR2 from the germline V gene are GTSNPN and SVGIG (reference sequence). The CDR3 is 14 amino acids.

The input for sequencing was peripheral blood mononuclear cells (PBMCs), taken before the fourth cycle of nivolumab. This receptor was obtained from a human donor with classical Hodgkin lymphoma. The rearrangement uses TRBV30 and TRBJ2-7; 9 nucleotides line up with TRBD2. The CDR3 spells CAWSAEAGGFEQYF. The CDR3 nucleotides read TGTGCCTGGAGTGCGGAGGCGGGAGGGTTCGAGCAGTACTTC.